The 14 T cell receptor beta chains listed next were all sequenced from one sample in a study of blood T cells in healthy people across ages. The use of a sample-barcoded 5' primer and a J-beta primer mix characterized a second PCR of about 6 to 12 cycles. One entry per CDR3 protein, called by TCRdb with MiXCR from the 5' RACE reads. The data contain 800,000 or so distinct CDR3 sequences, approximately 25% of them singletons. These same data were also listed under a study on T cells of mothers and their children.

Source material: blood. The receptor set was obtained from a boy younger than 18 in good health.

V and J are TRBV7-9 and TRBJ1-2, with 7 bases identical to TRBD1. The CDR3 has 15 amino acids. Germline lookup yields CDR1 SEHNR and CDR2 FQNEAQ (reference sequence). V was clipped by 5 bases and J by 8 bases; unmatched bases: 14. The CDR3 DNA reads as TGTGCCAGCAGCGGTGGGGACAGCGGAACGGGGGGCTACACCTTC. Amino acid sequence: CASSGGDSGTGGYTF.

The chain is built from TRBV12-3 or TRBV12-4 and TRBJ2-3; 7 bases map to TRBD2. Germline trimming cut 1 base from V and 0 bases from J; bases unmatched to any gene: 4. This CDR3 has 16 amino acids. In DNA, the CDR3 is TGTGCCAGCAGTTTAGGTAGCGGGCGAAGCACAGATACGCAGTATTTT. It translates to CASSLGSGRSTDTQYF.

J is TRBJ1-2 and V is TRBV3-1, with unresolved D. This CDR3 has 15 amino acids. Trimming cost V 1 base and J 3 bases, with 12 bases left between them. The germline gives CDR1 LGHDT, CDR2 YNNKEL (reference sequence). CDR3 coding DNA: TGTGCCAGCAGCCAAGGAGGTTTAACATACTATGGCTACACCTTC. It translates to CASSQGGLTYYGYTF.

In nucleotides, the CDR3 is TGTGCCAGCAGCAGACCGGGACAGGGTAGGCCTAGCACAGATACGCAGTATTTT. Encoded protein: CASSRPGQGRPSTDTQYF. This chain joins TRBV7-3 and TRBJ2-3, with 9 bases matching TRBD1. Germline values: CDR1 SGHTA, CDR2 FQGTGA. The CDR3 has 18 residues. After removal of 5 bases from V and 0 bases from J, the junction contained 12 bases not matched to a gene.

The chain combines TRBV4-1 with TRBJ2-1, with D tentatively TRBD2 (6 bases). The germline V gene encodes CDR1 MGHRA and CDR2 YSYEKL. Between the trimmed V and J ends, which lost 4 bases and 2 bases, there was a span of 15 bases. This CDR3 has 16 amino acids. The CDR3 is CASSPPGGIAYNEQFF. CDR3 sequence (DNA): TGCGCCAGCAGCCCCCCAGGCGGGATCGCCTACAATGAGCAGTTCTTC.

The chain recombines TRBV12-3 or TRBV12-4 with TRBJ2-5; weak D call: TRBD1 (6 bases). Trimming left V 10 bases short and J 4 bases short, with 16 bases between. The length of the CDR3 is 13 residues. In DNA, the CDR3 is TGTGCCACCCAAGAACAGGGACGAGAGACCCAGTACTTC. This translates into CATQEQGRETQYF.

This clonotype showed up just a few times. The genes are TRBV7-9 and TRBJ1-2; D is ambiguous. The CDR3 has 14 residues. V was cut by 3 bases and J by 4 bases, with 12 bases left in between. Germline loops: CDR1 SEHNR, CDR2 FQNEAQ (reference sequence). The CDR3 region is CASSFRTESYGYTF. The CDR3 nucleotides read TGTGCCAGCAGCTTCAGGACGGAGAGCTATGGCTACACCTTC.

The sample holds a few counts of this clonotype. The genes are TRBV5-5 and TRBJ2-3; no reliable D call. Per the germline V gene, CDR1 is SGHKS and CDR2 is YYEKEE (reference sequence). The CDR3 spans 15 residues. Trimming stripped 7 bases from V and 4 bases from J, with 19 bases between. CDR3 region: CASQMGWGTADTQYF. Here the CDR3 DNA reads TGTGCCAGCCAGATGGGCTGGGGTACCGCAGATACGCAGTATTTT.

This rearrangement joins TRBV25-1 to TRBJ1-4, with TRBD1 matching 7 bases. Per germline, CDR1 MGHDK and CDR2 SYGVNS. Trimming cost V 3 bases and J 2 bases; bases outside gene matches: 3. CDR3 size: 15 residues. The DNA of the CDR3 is TGTGCCAGCAGTGACAGGGGGGTGACTAATGAAAAACTGTTTTTT. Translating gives CASSDRGVTNEKLFF.

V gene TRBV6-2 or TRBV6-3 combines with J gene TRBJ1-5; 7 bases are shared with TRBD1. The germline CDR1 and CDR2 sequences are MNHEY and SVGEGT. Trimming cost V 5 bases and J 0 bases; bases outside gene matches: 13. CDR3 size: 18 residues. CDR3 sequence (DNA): TGTGCCAGCAGTCACGTCCGAGGGACAGTAACTAGCAATCAGCCCCAGCATTTT. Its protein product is CASSHVRGTVTSNQPQHF.

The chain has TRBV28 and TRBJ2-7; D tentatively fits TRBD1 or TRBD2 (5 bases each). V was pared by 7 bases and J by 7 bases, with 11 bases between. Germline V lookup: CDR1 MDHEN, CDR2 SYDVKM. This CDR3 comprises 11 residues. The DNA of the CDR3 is TGTGCCAGCAAGGGGTGGAGGGAGCAGTACTTC. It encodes CASKGWREQYF.

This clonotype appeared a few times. Here the CDR3 DNA reads TGCAGCGTCGTGGTCTTCGGAACGGAGAACACTGAAGCTTTCTTT. This sequence encodes CSVVVFGTENTEAFF. The V and J genes are TRBV29-1 and TRBJ1-1; no clear D. Germline CDR1 and CDR2: SQVTM and ANQGSEA. This CDR3 has 15 residues. V shed 6 bases and J shed 1 base, with 18 bases lying between them. The full variable domain, rest sourced from reference TRBV29-1 and TRBJ1-1, is SAVISQKPSRDICQRGTSLTIQCQVDSQVTMMFWYRQQPGQSLTLIATANQGSEATYESGFVIDKFPISRPNLTFSTLTVSNMSPEDSSIYLCSVVVFGTENTEAFFGQGTRLTVV.

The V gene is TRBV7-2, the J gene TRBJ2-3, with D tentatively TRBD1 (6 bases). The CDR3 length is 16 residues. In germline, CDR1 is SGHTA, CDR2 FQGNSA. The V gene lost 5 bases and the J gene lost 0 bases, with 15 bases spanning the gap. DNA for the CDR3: TGTGCCAGCAGCCCGTGGCGGACAGAAAGCACAGATACGCAGTATTTT. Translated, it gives CASSPWRTESTDTQYF.

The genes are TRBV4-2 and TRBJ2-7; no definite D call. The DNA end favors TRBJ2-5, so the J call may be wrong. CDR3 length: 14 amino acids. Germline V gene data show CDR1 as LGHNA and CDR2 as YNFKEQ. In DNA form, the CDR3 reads TGTGCCAGCAGCTCCCGGACGAGTGAAGAGACCCAGTACTTC. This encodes CASSSRTSEETQYF.